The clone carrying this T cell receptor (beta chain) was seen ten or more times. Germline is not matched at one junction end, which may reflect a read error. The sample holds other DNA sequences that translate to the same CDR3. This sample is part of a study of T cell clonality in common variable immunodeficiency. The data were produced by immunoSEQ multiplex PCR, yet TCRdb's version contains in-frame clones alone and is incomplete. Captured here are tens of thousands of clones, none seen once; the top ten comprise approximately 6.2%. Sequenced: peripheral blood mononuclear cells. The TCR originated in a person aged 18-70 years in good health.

The sequenced part of the CDR3 DNA is TGTGCTAGCAGCTTAACAGGGGACACTGAA. This codes for CASSLTGDTE. The entire CDR3 reads CASSLTGDTEAFF. V usage is TRBV7-2 and J usage is TRBJ1-1; 7 bases are a match to TRBD1. The CDR3 extends 3 residues past the end of the read, so its final part is completed from the germline J gene. This CDR3 spans 13 amino acids. Germline loops: CDR1 SGHTA, CDR2 FQGNSA.